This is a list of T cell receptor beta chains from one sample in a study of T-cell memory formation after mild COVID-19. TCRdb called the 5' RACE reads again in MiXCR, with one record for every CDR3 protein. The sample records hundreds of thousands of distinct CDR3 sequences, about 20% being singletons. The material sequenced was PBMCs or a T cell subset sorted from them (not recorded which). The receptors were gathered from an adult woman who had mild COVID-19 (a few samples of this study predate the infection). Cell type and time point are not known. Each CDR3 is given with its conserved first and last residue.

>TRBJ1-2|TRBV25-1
CASSESGTGNGYTF
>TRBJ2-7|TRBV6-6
CASSYSTTWGEQYF
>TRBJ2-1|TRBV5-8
CASSLVGGLSYNEQFF
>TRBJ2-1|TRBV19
CASSISGRGLVQRGEQFF
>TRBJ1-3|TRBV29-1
CSVERGAGNTIYF
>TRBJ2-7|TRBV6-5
CASSYRLSSYEQYF
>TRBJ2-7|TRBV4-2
CASSQDAGGQGSSEQYF
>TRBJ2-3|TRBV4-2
CASSQAPQREGRADTQYF
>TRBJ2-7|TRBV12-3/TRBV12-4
CASRGLAYEQYF
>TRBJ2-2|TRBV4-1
CASSQVLGNTGELFF
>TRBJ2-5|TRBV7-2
CASSLAGLAGGETQYF
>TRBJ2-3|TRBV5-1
CASSLSLGLSPGGDTQYF
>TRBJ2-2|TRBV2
CASSIAGVTGELFF
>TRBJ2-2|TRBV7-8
CASRFKGTGVSDGELFF
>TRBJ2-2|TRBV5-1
CASSYRDSAGELFF
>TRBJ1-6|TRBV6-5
CASRGGLGFWHNSPLHF